These 14 T cell receptor beta chains came from one sample sequenced in a study of blood T cell repertoires in COVID-19. Sequencing was performed with immunoSEQ multiplex PCR; in TCRdb, only in-frame clones are kept and a portion is missing. The repertoire consists of 70,000 or so clones, with about 80% occurring once and the leading ten covering about a third. The material sequenced was peripheral blood. The receptor source for this set is a woman aged 70 to 79 with acute or convalescent COVID-19.

This clone was recorded only once. The chain links TRBV28 to TRBJ1-1; 9 bases map to TRBD1. CDR1 MDHEN and CDR2 SYDVKM come from the germline V gene. V was pared by 6 bases and J by 1 base, with 0 bases of the junction left unmatched. The CDR3 runs 13 residues. The chain's CDR3 is CASRQGANTEAFF. The CDR3 DNA is TGTGCCAGCAGACAGGGGGCGAACACTGAAGCTTTCTTT.

The rearrangement joins TRBV5-4 to TRBJ2-1, with 14 bases fitting TRBD2. There are 15 residues in the CDR3. Germline loops: CDR1 SGHNT, CDR2 YYREEE (reference sequence). Unmatched junction bases numbered 4, after V lost 3 bases and J lost 8 bases. The CDR3 sequence is CASSSQGLAGDEQFF. Here the CDR3 DNA reads TGTGCCAGCAGCTCCCAGGGACTAGCGGGAGATGAGCAGTTCTTC. The full variable domain, rest sourced from reference TRBV5-4 and TRBJ2-1, is ETGVTQSPTHLIKTRGQQVTLRCSSQSGHNTVSWYQQALGQGPQFIFQYYREEENGRGNFPPRFSGLQFPNYSSELNVNALELDDSALYLCASSSQGLAGDEQFFGPGTRLTVL.

The V call is TRBV30, the J call TRBJ1-2; unclear D gene. Germline CDR1 GTSNPN, CDR2 SVGIG (reference sequence). This CDR3 is built from 13 residues. The V gene lost 2 bases and the J gene lost 2 bases, with 9 bases spanning the gap. CDR3 nucleotides: TGTGCCTGGAGTTTCCCTTCCAACTATGGCTACACCTTC. As protein: CAWSFPSNYGYTF. Combining the CDR3 with reference TRBV30 and TRBJ1-2 gives the whole variable domain SQTIHQWPATLVQPVGSPLSLECTVEGTSNPNLYWYRQAAGRGLQLLFYSVGIGQISSEVPQNLSASRPQDRQFILSSKKLLLSDSGFYLCAWSFPSNYGYTFGSGTRLTVV.

V is TRBV5-1 and J is TRBJ2-7; the D is unclear. The CDR3 extends over 11 amino acids. Trimming cost V 4 bases and J 3 bases, with 5 bases left between them. Per the germline V gene, CDR1 is SGHRS and CDR2 is YFSETQ. As DNA, the CDR3 is TGCGCCAGCAGCCCCGGCTACGAGCAGTACTTC. Translation gives CASSPGYEQYF.

The chain is built from TRBV6-1 and TRBJ2-7; TRBD1 might be the D (5 bases). CDR1 MNHNS and CDR2 SASEGT come from the germline V gene. The length of the CDR3 is 16 residues. Between the trimmed V and J ends, which lost 2 bases and 2 bases, there was a span of 16 bases. The CDR3 DNA sequence: TGTGCCAGCAGTGAATGGGCGACAGCAAAAACCTACGAGCAGTACTTC. As protein: CASSEWATAKTYEQYF.

J is TRBJ1-5 and V is TRBV7-9; TRBD1 matches at 10 bases. The trim removed 4 bases at V and 2 bases at J, leaving 14 bases unmatched. The CDR3 runs 19 residues. Germline V gives CDR1 SEHNR, CDR2 FQNEAQ (reference sequence). The CDR3 DNA is TGTGCCAGCAGCTCATCCCGACAGGGGGCATACGATGGCAATCAGCCCCAGCATTTT. Its protein product is CASSSSRQGAYDGNQPQHF.

This clone was seen only once. The rearrangement links TRBV10-1 to TRBJ2-2, with a possible D match to TRBD1 (5 bases). This CDR3 spans 15 amino acids. V lost 8 bases, J lost 1 base, and 14 bases lay in between. CDR1 is WNHNN and CDR2 is SYGVQD in the germline V gene (reference sequence). CDR3 loop: CASGWQGMNTGELFF. The CDR3 nucleotides read TGCGCCAGCGGCTGGCAGGGAATGAACACCGGGGAGCTGTTTTTT.

This clone was seen more than once but under ten times. J is TRBJ2-1 and V is TRBV2, with TRBD1 as a possible D gene (6 bases). This CDR3 region has 13 residues. Germline V lookup: CDR1 SNHLY, CDR2 FYNNEI. V lost 6 bases, J lost 4 bases, and 10 bases lay in between. This CDR3 is CASRGTLYNEQFF. The CDR3 bases are TGTGCCAGCAGGGGGACACTTTACAATGAGCAGTTCTTC.

The sample holds a few counts of this clone. The V and J genes are TRBV27 and TRBJ2-7, with 7 bases aligning to TRBD1. The V gene end was trimmed by 5 bases and the J gene end by 2 bases; junction bases not matched to a gene: 6. The CDR3 is made up of 14 amino acids. Germline lookup yields CDR1 MNHEY and CDR2 SMNVEV (reference sequence). The CDR3 DNA reads TGTGCCAGCAGTCTCGATCAGGGGGCCTACGAGCAGTACTTC. It codes for CASSLDQGAYEQYF.

The chain uses TRBV11-2 and TRBJ2-1, with D perhaps matching TRBD1 (5 bases). Germline V gene sequence: CDR1 SGHAT, CDR2 FQNNGV. V shed 0 bases and J shed 8 bases, with 20 bases lying between them. This CDR3 comprises 17 residues. CDR3 region: CASSLDMVAGPNYEQFF. The DNA of the CDR3 is TGTGCCAGCAGCTTAGATATGGTGGCAGGGCCTAATTATGAGCAGTTCTTC. Looking up the rest from reference TRBV11-2 and TRBJ2-1 gives the full variable domain: EAGVAQSPRYKIIEKRQSVAFWCNPISGHATLYWYQQILGQGPKLLIQFQNNGVVDDSQLPKDRFSAERLKGVDSTLKIQPAKLEDSAVYLCASSLDMVAGPNYEQFFGPGTRLTVL.

This clone was counted a few times. This chain links TRBV7-8 with TRBJ2-7; a possible D gene is TRBD2 (5 bases). The CDR3 totals 15 residues. V was clipped by 1 base and J by 4 bases, with 14 bases between them. Germline V gene lookup returns CDR1 SGHVS and CDR2 FQNEAQ. The CDR3 is CASSLVRAWEYEQYF. Here the CDR3 DNA reads TGTGCCAGCAGCTTAGTGAGGGCATGGGAATACGAGCAGTACTTC. Combining the CDR3 with reference TRBV7-8 and TRBJ2-7 gives the whole variable domain GAGVSQSPRYKVAKRGQDVALRCDPISGHVSLFWYQQALGQGPEFLTYFQNEAQLDKSGLPSDRFFAERPEGSVSTLKIQRTQQEDSAVYLCASSLVRAWEYEQYFGPGTRLTVT.

The chain combines TRBV28 with TRBJ1-4, with 7 bases matching TRBD1. The CDR3 is 14 amino acids. CDR1 is MDHEN and CDR2 is SYDVKM in the germline V gene. V trimming: 6 bases; J trimming: 10 bases; junction bases outside the gene matches: 11. The CDR3 DNA reads as TGTGCCAGCAGCCTGCCGACAGGGTTAAGAAAACTGTTTTTT. This translates into CASSLPTGLRKLFF.

This clone has just one count. The chain employs TRBV7-9 and TRBJ2-7; D perhaps matches TRBD2 (5 bases). Trimming took 3 bases from V and 2 from J, leaving 8 bases between them. Germline CDR1 reads SEHNR; CDR2 reads FQNEAQ (reference sequence). The CDR3 runs to 13 residues. The CDR3 here is CASSFHSAYEQYF. In nucleotides, the CDR3 is TGTGCCAGCAGCTTTCATAGCGCCTACGAGCAGTACTTC.

The chain's CDR3 is CASSQGQGTGELFF. In nucleotides, the CDR3 is TGTGCCAGCAGCCAAGGCCAGGGCACCGGGGAGCTGTTTTTT. This sequence joins TRBV3-1 (or the pseudogene TRBV3-2) and TRBJ2-2; D may be TRBD1 (5 bases). Trimming stripped 1 base from V and 4 bases from J, with 7 bases between. Germline CDR1 LGHDT, CDR2 YNNKEL (reference sequence). This CDR3 is built from 14 residues.